Listed below are T cell receptor beta chains from one sample, sequenced in a study of blood T cell repertoires in COVID-19. Using immunoSEQ multiplex PCR, the repertoire was profiled, and TCRdb retains in-frame clones only, with some absent. The table has roughly 230,000 clones, about 86% seen once; the top ten hold 8.6%. The sequenced sample was peripheral blood. The source is a man aged 40-49 years with active or convalescent COVID-19. Each CDR3 is given with its conserved first and last residue. The order of the fields is CDR3 DNA, CDR3 protein, D gene, J gene, clone size, V gene. D genes are given only for firm matches. Clone sizes are given selectively: once, few, many, or a class where the clone is expanded.

CDR3nt: TGTGCCAGCAGTGAAGGGGAGGGTTGGGAGCAGTACTTC
CDR3aa: CASSEGEGWEQYF
d_gene: TRBD2
j_gene: TRBJ2-7
abundance: .
v_gene: TRBV6-1

CDR3nt: TGTGCCAGCAGTTTACATCCGGGGGTCGGAAACACCATATATTTT
CDR3aa: CASSLHPGVGNTIYF
d_gene: .
j_gene: TRBJ1-3
abundance: .
v_gene: TRBV28

CDR3nt: TGTGCCTCTGGGGGGGCGGATGGCTACACCTTC
CDR3aa: CASGGADGYTF
d_gene: .
j_gene: TRBJ1-2
abundance: .
v_gene: TRBV9

CDR3nt: TGTGCCAGCAGCTTAGTGGCTTTGAACAATGAGCAGTTCTTC
CDR3aa: CASSLVALNNEQFF
d_gene: .
j_gene: TRBJ2-1
abundance: .
v_gene: TRBV7-6

CDR3nt: TGCAGCGTTGACTGGGGACTAGCGGGCTACGAGCAGTACTTC
CDR3aa: CSVDWGLAGYEQYF
d_gene: TRBD2
j_gene: TRBJ2-7
abundance: .
v_gene: TRBV29-1

CDR3nt: TGCGCCAGCAGCCTCACCGGGACACGGACTAATTCACCCCTCCACTTT
CDR3aa: CASSLTGTRTNSPLHF
d_gene: .
j_gene: TRBJ1-6
abundance: .
v_gene: TRBV5-1

CDR3nt: TGTGCCAGCAGCTTAATGGCTTCCTCTAACTATGGCTACACCTTC
CDR3aa: CASSLMASSNYGYTF
d_gene: .
j_gene: TRBJ1-2
abundance: .
v_gene: TRBV7-3

CDR3nt: TGTGCCACCAGCAGAGTCGCCGCGGGGAGCTACGAGCAGTACTTC
CDR3aa: CATSRVAAGSYEQYF
d_gene: .
j_gene: TRBJ2-7
abundance: .
v_gene: TRBV15

CDR3nt: TGTGCCAGTAGTATTGGGGACAGGGGATGGTATGGCTACACCTTC
CDR3aa: CASSIGDRGWYGYTF
d_gene: TRBD1
j_gene: TRBJ1-2
abundance: .
v_gene: TRBV19

CDR3nt: TGTGCCAGCAGCTTTGAACTAGCAGCAGCAGATACGCAGTATTTT
CDR3aa: CASSFELAAADTQYF
d_gene: .
j_gene: TRBJ2-3
abundance: .
v_gene: TRBV5-4

CDR3nt: TGTGCCAGCAGCTTGGAAGGGGGGGATAATTCACCCCTCCACTTT
CDR3aa: CASSLEGGDNSPLHF
d_gene: .
j_gene: TRBJ1-6
abundance: .
v_gene: TRBV5-8

CDR3nt: TGCAGCGTCGCGTCCGGGACAGGGGGAGATACGCAGTATTTT
CDR3aa: CSVASGTGGDTQYF
d_gene: TRBD1
j_gene: TRBJ2-3
abundance: .
v_gene: TRBV29-1

CDR3nt: TGTGCCAGCAGTTCGGGTGAGCAGTTCTTC
CDR3aa: CASSSGEQFF
d_gene: .
j_gene: TRBJ2-1
abundance: .
v_gene: TRBV12-3/TRBV12-4

CDR3nt: TGTGCCAGTAGTGCCCCCCGGAGCGGGGTAGGCACTGAAGCTTTCTTT
CDR3aa: CASSAPRSGVGTEAFF
d_gene: .
j_gene: TRBJ1-1
abundance: .
v_gene: TRBV19

CDR3nt: TGTGCCAGCAGGGCAGGGGGGTCGGACTATGGCTACACCTTC
CDR3aa: CASRAGGSDYGYTF
d_gene: TRBD1
j_gene: TRBJ1-2
abundance: .
v_gene: TRBV11-3

CDR3nt: TGCGCCAGCAGTCAAGGGGCATCTTTCACCGGGGAGCTGTTTTTT
CDR3aa: CASSQGASFTGELFF
d_gene: .
j_gene: TRBJ2-2
abundance: once
v_gene: TRBV4-1

CDR3nt: TGTGCCAGCAGCAATAGGGGTTTCACTGAAGCTTTCTTT
CDR3aa: CASSNRGFTEAFF
d_gene: .
j_gene: TRBJ1-1
abundance: .
v_gene: TRBV7-9

CDR3nt: TGTGCCAGCAGCGACAGGGGCCTCCACACTGAAGCTTTCTTT
CDR3aa: CASSDRGLHTEAFF
d_gene: TRBD1
j_gene: TRBJ1-1
abundance: .
v_gene: TRBV6-5

CDR3nt: TGTGCCAGCAGCTTAGACAGGGGAACTGAAGCTTTCTTT
CDR3aa: CASSLDRGTEAFF
d_gene: .
j_gene: TRBJ1-1
abundance: .
v_gene: TRBV11-2

CDR3nt: TGTGCCTGGAGTGGGGGACAACTAAATTCACCCCTCCACTTT
CDR3aa: CAWSGGQLNSPLHF
d_gene: .
j_gene: TRBJ1-6
abundance: .
v_gene: TRBV30

CDR3nt: TGTGCCAGCACCCGGAACACTGAAGCTTTCTTT
CDR3aa: CASTRNTEAFF
d_gene: .
j_gene: TRBJ1-1
abundance: .
v_gene: TRBV2

CDR3nt: TGTGCCACCCAACGTCACATCACCCCTGAAGCTTTCTTT
CDR3aa: CATQRHITPEAFF
d_gene: .
j_gene: TRBJ1-1
abundance: .
v_gene: TRBV24-1

CDR3nt: TGTGCCAGCAGCCTGACAGGAGGCACTGAAGCTTTCTTT
CDR3aa: CASSLTGGTEAFF
d_gene: .
j_gene: TRBJ1-1
abundance: once
v_gene: TRBV7-2

CDR3nt: TGTGCCAGCACCGGGACAGGGTTTAGCAATCAGCCCCAGCATTTT
CDR3aa: CASTGTGFSNQPQHF
d_gene: TRBD1
j_gene: TRBJ1-5
abundance: .
v_gene: TRBV2

CDR3nt: TGTGCCAGCTCACCATCGGGACAGAGCTTTAGCTTC
CDR3aa: CASSPSGQSFSF
d_gene: TRBD1
j_gene: TRBJ1-2
abundance: .
v_gene: TRBV18

CDR3nt: TGTGCCAGCGGAGGGGGGAGGGGAGGAGAAAAACTGTTTTTT
CDR3aa: CASGGGRGGEKLFF
d_gene: .
j_gene: TRBJ1-4
abundance: .
v_gene: TRBV27

CDR3nt: TGTGCCAGCAGCTTAGAATTGCGCGAGCAGTACTTC
CDR3aa: CASSLELREQYF
d_gene: .
j_gene: TRBJ2-7
abundance: .
v_gene: TRBV11-3

CDR3nt: TGTGCCAGTAGTATGGAGACAGGGCCTAACTATGGCTACACCTTC
CDR3aa: CASSMETGPNYGYTF
d_gene: TRBD1
j_gene: TRBJ1-2
abundance: .
v_gene: TRBV19

CDR3nt: TGTGCCAGCAGCTTAACTTCGGGACAGGACTACAATGAGCAGTTCTTC
CDR3aa: CASSLTSGQDYNEQFF
d_gene: TRBD1
j_gene: TRBJ2-1
abundance: few
v_gene: TRBV7-3

CDR3nt: TGTGCCACCAGTGATGGGACAGAGCCTAACAATGAGCAGTTCTTC
CDR3aa: CATSDGTEPNNEQFF
d_gene: TRBD1
j_gene: TRBJ2-1
abundance: .
v_gene: TRBV24-1

CDR3nt: TGTGCCAGCAGCCAGACGGGGAACACTGAAGCTTTCTTT
CDR3aa: CASSQTGNTEAFF
d_gene: .
j_gene: TRBJ1-1
abundance: .
v_gene: TRBV6-5

CDR3nt: TGTGCCAGCAGCGCCAGCAGAGAGGGCGCGGGGTATAGAGGCTACACCTTC
CDR3aa: CASSASREGAGYRGYTF
d_gene: .
j_gene: TRBJ1-2
abundance: .
v_gene: TRBV21-1

CDR3nt: TGTGCCTGGAGTGTACAGCAGTACACTGAAGCTTTCTTT
CDR3aa: CAWSVQQYTEAFF
d_gene: .
j_gene: TRBJ1-1
abundance: .
v_gene: TRBV30

CDR3nt: TGTGCCAGCAGTGATGAGCTCCCAAATAATTCACCCCTCCACTTT
CDR3aa: CASSDELPNNSPLHF
d_gene: .
j_gene: TRBJ1-6
abundance: .
v_gene: TRBV25-1

CDR3nt: TGTGCCACCGCCGGGGGAGGCAATCAGCCCCAGCATTTT
CDR3aa: CATAGGGNQPQHF
d_gene: .
j_gene: TRBJ1-5
abundance: .
v_gene: TRBV24-1

CDR3nt: TGTGCCAGCAGTTACTCGTTGGGTGGCGGTGTCACTGAAGCTTTCTTT
CDR3aa: CASSYSLGGGVTEAFF
d_gene: .
j_gene: TRBJ1-1
abundance: .
v_gene: TRBV6-5

CDR3nt: TGTGCCTGGAGACCCAGGACAGGGACTGGAAACACCATATATTTT
CDR3aa: CAWRPRTGTGNTIYF
d_gene: TRBD1
j_gene: TRBJ1-3
abundance: .
v_gene: TRBV30